Below are 6 T cell receptor beta chains sequenced from a single sample in a study of regulatory T cells in long-lasting Graves disease. Library construction for TCR beta used iRepertoire HTBI primers and Arm-PCR of CDR3 regions. TCRdb reprocessed the multiplex PCR reads with MiXCR, giving one entry per CDR3 protein. The sample yields hundreds of thousands of distinct CDR3 sequences, less than 25% seen once. As to time point: persistent/refractory GD, antithyroid drugs over 5 years with positive TRAb. RNA from PBMCs was the source of the TCR library. The sequences come from peripheral blood mononuclear cells (PBMCs), collected when the disease was refractory, from a patient treated with antithyroid drugs. The receptors here all came from a female donor with Graves disease.

At least ten counts were recorded for this clonotype. The chain couples TRBV18 to TRBJ1-4, with unresolved D. The ends were cut back, 6 bases at V and 4 bases at J, with 12 bases in the middle. The CDR3 is made up of 14 amino acids. Germline V gene sequence: CDR1 KGHSH, CDR2 LQKENI. DNA for the CDR3: TGTGCCAGCTCCCCCGGGAGCCTTAATGAAAAACTGTTTTTT. Translating it yields CASSPGSLNEKLFF.

There are many counts of this clonotype. J is TRBJ1-2 and V is TRBV28; possibly TRBD1 for D (5 bases). Per the germline V gene, CDR1 is MDHEN and CDR2 is SYDVKM. The CDR3 covers 14 residues. The V end lost 6 bases, the J end lost 4 bases, and 15 bases lay between the germline ends. CDR3 amino acids: CASRQGGRTYGYTF. DNA for the CDR3: TGTGCCAGCAGGCAGGGAGGTCGTACCTATGGCTACACCTTC.

This sequence joins TRBV5-1 and TRBJ2-3, with D perhaps given as TRBD1 or TRBD2 (5 bases each). V was trimmed by 0 bases and J by 1 base, leaving 12 bases between them. The CDR3 runs 16 residues. Germline V gene sequence: CDR1 SGHRS, CDR2 YFSETQ. The chain's CDR3 is CASSLGGAVGTDTQYF. The CDR3 nucleotides are TGCGCCAGCAGCTTGGGAGGGGCCGTGGGCACAGATACGCAGTATTTT.

This chain links TRBV29-1 with TRBJ2-7; D ambiguous. Germline CDR1 is SQVTM and CDR2 is ANQGSEA. The CDR3 spans 10 residues. V lost 7 bases to trimming and J lost 7 bases, with 11 bases between them. The CDR3 region is CSAVAGEQYF. CDR3 coding DNA: TGCAGCGCCGTAGCCGGAGAGCAGTACTTC.

The sample holds many counts of this clonotype. This chain connects TRBV20-1 to TRBJ2-7; 14 bases match TRBD2. CDR1 is DFQATT, CDR2 SNEGSKA, per germline (reference sequence). The CDR3 runs 19 residues. V shed 0 bases, J shed 0 bases, and the junction held 10 bases outside the gene matches. The CDR3 region is CSARDFRLAGGPGSYEQYF. For the CDR3, the DNA is TGCAGTGCTAGAGATTTCCGACTAGCGGGAGGGCCGGGCTCCTACGAGCAGTACTTC.

This clonotype was observed a handful of times. The chain carries TRBV7-9 and TRBJ2-7, with 8 bases lining up with TRBD1. Germline trimming cut 4 bases from V and 6 bases from J; bases unmatched to any gene: 8. The CDR3 covers 14 residues. Per germline, CDR1 SEHNR and CDR2 FQNEAQ (reference sequence). The CDR3 protein is CASSSGGGPSEQYF. The CDR3 DNA follows: TGTGCCAGCAGCTCAGGGGGCGGGCCGTCCGAGCAGTACTTC. Combining the CDR3 with reference TRBV7-9 and TRBJ2-7 gives the whole variable domain DTGVSQNPRHKITKRGQNVTFRCDPISEHNRLYWYRQTLGQGPEFLTYFQNEAQLEKSRLLSDRFSAERPKGSFSTLEIQRTEQGDSAMYLCASSSGGGPSEQYFGPGTRLTVT.